One sample yielded the 13 T cell receptor beta chains listed below, sequenced in a study of naive and memory T cell subsets. Both TRBC1 and TRBC2 were covered by a beta constant-region primer of two equimolar oligonucleotides. TCRdb re-called the UMI-ligation and nested PCR reads through MiXCR, storing one row per CDR3 protein. The table lists 140,000 to 150,000 distinct CDR3 sequences, around 15% of them singletons. The sample consisted of naive CD4+ T cells from blood. The source of these receptors is a human donor in good health.

The V call is TRBV28, the J call TRBJ2-7; D ambiguous. V was clipped by 10 bases and J by 0 bases, with 16 bases between them. The CDR3 is 14 residues long. Germline lookup yields CDR1 MDHEN and CDR2 SYDVKM. The CDR3 region is CATIRGGSSYEQYF. CDR3 in DNA: TGTGCCACCATCCGTGGTGGCAGCTCCTACGAGCAGTACTTC. Complete variable domain (other parts from reference TRBV28 and TRBJ2-7): DVKVTQSSRYLVKRTGEKVFLECVQDMDHENMFWYRQDPGLGLRLIYFSYDVKMKEKGDIPEGYSVSREKKERFSLILESASTNQTSMYLCATIRGGSSYEQYFGPGTRLTVT.

This clonotype was detected many times. The genes are TRBV28 and TRBJ2-7, with a possible D match to TRBD1 (6 bases). The V and J ends lost 2 bases and 3 bases respectively, with 8 bases between them. Looked up from germline, CDR1 is MDHEN and CDR2 is SYDVKM. The CDR3 is 13 residues long. CDR3 protein: CASSLGTFYEQYF. Here the CDR3 DNA reads TGTGCCAGCAGTTTAGGGACATTCTACGAGCAGTACTTC.

This clonotype was seen only a few times. CDR3 DNA: TGTGCCAGCAGTTACCCAGACGAAACCCTCTACAGGGCTTACTACAATGAGCAGTTCTTC. Its translation: CASSYPDETLYRAYYNEQFF. The V and J genes are TRBV6-2 or TRBV6-3 and TRBJ2-1; possibly TRBD1 for D (6 bases). V lost 2 bases and J 3 bases, leaving 26 bases between the germline ends. Germline V gene lookup returns CDR1 MNHEY and CDR2 SVGEGT. CDR3 length equals 20 residues.

The CDR3 sequence is CASRRSGQGFYEQYF. For the CDR3, the DNA is TGTGCCAGCAGGCGATCGGGACAGGGCTTCTACGAGCAGTACTTC. This sequence joins TRBV6-1 and TRBJ2-7; 9 nucleotides line up with TRBD1. The germline V gene has CDR1 MNHNS and CDR2 SASEGT. Germline trimming cut 6 bases from V and 3 bases from J; bases unmatched to any gene: 9. CDR3 length equals 15 residues.

This clonotype was seen a handful of times. The genes are TRBV9 and TRBJ2-6, with D uncertain. The germline V and J ends were trimmed by 3 bases and 2 bases, with 12 bases remaining between them. Germline-derived CDR1 and CDR2 are SGDLS and YYNGEE. This CDR3 region has 16 residues. The CDR3, as DNA: TGTGCCAGCAGCGAGCCACTGCAGGCTGGGGCCAACGTCCTGACTTTC. Translating it yields CASSEPLQAGANVLTF.

CDR3 sequence: CASSGQGYGGEQYF. Written as DNA, the CDR3 is TGTGCCAGTAGCGGACAGGGCTACGGGGGCGAGCAGTACTTC. The chain combines TRBV19 with TRBJ2-7; 8 positions agree with TRBD1. Germline values: CDR1 LNHDA, CDR2 SQIVND (reference sequence). V lost 6 bases to trimming and J lost 6 bases; unmatched junction nucleotides: 10. CDR3 length: 14 amino acids.

A few counts support this clonotype. The J gene is TRBJ2-2, the V gene TRBV10-3; weak D call: TRBD2 (6 bases). Trimming took 6 bases from V and 7 from J, leaving 21 bases between them. This CDR3 region has 16 residues. CDR1 is ENHRY and CDR2 is SYGVKD in the germline V gene. The chain's CDR3 is CAIRPAGTRWFGELFF. In nucleotides, the CDR3 is TGTGCCATCAGGCCTGCGGGGACGAGGTGGTTCGGGGAGCTGTTTTTT.

This chain connects TRBV6-2 or TRBV6-3 to TRBJ1-2; D is perhaps TRBD1 (5 bases). This CDR3 comprises 14 residues. In germline, CDR1 is MNHEY, CDR2 SVGEGT. V lost 6 bases and J lost 5, with 16 bases in between. DNA of the CDR3: TGTGCCAGCAGCCCGCATGGGACGGATTATGGCTACACCTTC. This encodes CASSPHGTDYGYTF.

This clonotype appeared a few times. The J gene is TRBJ2-7, the V gene TRBV3-1; TRBD2 matches at 8 bases. Germline lookup yields CDR1 LGHDT and CDR2 YNNKEL (reference sequence). The CDR3 totals 15 residues. Trimming took 5 bases from V and 0 from J; bases not matched to a gene: 6. CDR3 in DNA: TGTGCCAGCAGCAGGAAGCGGGAGAGCTCCTACGAGCAGTACTTC. Translation gives CASSRKRESSYEQYF.

This clonotype was seen a handful of times. The V and J genes are TRBV7-2 and TRBJ2-3; TRBD2 agrees at 10 bases. Germline assignment: CDR1 SGHTA and CDR2 FQGNSA. V lost 1 base, J lost 6 bases, and 16 bases stayed unmatched. This CDR3 has 19 residues. CDR3 in DNA: TGTGCCAGCAGCTTAGATCAACCTGCCCTAGCGGGAGAGGCGGATACGCAGTATTTT. It specifies CASSLDQPALAGEADTQYF.

This clonotype came up a few times. The chain links TRBV5-1 to TRBJ2-2, with D uncertain. Germline V CDR1 and CDR2: SGHRS, YFSETQ. The CDR3 loop spans 17 amino acids. Trimming stripped 1 base from V and 1 base from J, with 14 bases between. This CDR3 reads CASSLSPAGLNTGELFF. In nucleotides, the CDR3 is TGCGCCAGCAGCTTGAGCCCCGCCGGCCTGAACACCGGGGAGCTGTTTTTT.

This clonotype was observed a few times. The CDR3 loop reads CATNGATNEKLFF. The CDR3 bases are TGTGCCACCAACGGGGCAACTAATGAAAAACTGTTTTTT. The rearrangement uses TRBV10-3 and TRBJ1-4; D is unresolved. This CDR3 has 13 amino acids. V shed 10 bases and J shed 0 bases, with 9 bases lying between them. Germline lookup yields CDR1 ENHRY and CDR2 SYGVKD.

The chain uses TRBV29-1 and TRBJ2-1, with 7 bases identical to TRBD2. In germline, CDR1 is SQVTM, CDR2 ANQGSEA. Losses at the gene ends were 4 bases for V and 2 bases for J; bases not matched to a gene: 5. CDR3 length equals 14 residues. CDR3 protein: CSVVWLAAYNEQFF. The CDR3 DNA reads TGCAGCGTTGTCTGGCTAGCGGCCTACAATGAGCAGTTCTTC.